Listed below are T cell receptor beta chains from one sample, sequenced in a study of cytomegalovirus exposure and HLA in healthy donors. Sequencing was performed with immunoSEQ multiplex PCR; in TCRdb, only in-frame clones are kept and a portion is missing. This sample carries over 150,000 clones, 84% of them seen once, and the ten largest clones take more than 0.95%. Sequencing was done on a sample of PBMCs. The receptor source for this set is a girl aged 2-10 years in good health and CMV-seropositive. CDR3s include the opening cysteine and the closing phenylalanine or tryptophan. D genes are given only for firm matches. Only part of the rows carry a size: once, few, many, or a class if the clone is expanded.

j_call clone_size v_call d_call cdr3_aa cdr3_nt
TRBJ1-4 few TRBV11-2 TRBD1 CASSRDRTTNEKLFF TGTGCCAGCAGCCGGGACAGGACAACTAATGAAAAACTGTTTTTT
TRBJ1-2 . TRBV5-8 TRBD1 CASSSQGQGDYGYTF TGTGCCAGCAGCTCACAGGGACAGGGGGACTATGGCTACACCTTC
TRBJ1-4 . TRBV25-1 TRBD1 CASSEDRFLGEKLFF TGTGCCAGCAGTGAGGACAGGTTTTTGGGTGAAAAACTGTTTTTT
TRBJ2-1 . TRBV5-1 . CASSLAHSNNEQFF TGCGCCAGCAGCTTGGCCCATTCTAACAATGAGCAGTTCTTC
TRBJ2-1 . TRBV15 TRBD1 CATSRGRDSTYNEQFF TGTGCCACCAGCAGAGGCCGGGACAGCACCTACAATGAGCAGTTCTTC
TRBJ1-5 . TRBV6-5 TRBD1 CASSPTGGQPQHF TGTGCCAGCAGCCCGACAGGGGGTCAGCCCCAGCATTTT
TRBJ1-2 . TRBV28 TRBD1 CASGPPGQSYGYTF TGTGCCAGCGGCCCACCGGGACAGTCCTATGGCTACACCTTC
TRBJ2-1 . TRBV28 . CASSPLLARETPYNEQFF TGTGCCAGCAGTCCACTCCTTGCGAGGGAGACCCCCTACAATGAGCAGTTCTTC
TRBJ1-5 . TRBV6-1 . CASSEVPEGPQHF TGTGCCAGCAGTGAAGTTCCTGAGGGGCCCCAGCATTTT
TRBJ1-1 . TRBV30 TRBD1 CAWSAGQGGDTEAFF TGTGCCTGGAGTGCAGGACAGGGAGGTGACACTGAAGCTTTCTTT
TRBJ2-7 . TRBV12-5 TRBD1 CASGFGWDRGYEQYF TGTGCTAGTGGTTTCGGTTGGGACAGGGGTTACGAGCAGTACTTC
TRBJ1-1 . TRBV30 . CARKSSAEAFF TGTGCCCGCAAGTCGAGCGCTGAAGCTTTCTTT
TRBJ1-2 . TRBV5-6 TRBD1 CASRPGQGPYGYTF TGTGCCAGCCGCCCGGGACAGGGGCCCTATGGCTACACCTTC
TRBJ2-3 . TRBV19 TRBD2 CASSPVGIFEREGTDTQYF TGTGCCAGTAGCCCCGTTGGGATATTTGAGCGGGAGGGCACAGATACGCAGTATTTT
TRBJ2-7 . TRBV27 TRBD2 CASSRLAGAYEQYF TGTGCCAGCAGTCGACTAGCGGGGGCCTACGAGCAGTACTTC
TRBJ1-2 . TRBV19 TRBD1 CASSTNPRDRIYYGYTF TGTGCCAGTAGTACCAACCCCCGGGACAGGATATACTATGGCTACACCTTC
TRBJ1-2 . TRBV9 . CASSVGREDTF TGTGCCAGCAGCGTAGGCAGGGAGGACACCTTC
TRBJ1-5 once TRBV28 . CASSLYTGNQPQHF TGTGCCAGCAGTTTATACACAGGGAATCAGCCCCAGCATTTT
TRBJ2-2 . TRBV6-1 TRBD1 CASSVGQGGTGELFF TGTGCCAGCAGTGTGGGACAGGGGGGGACCGGGGAGCTGTTTTTT
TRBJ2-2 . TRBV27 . CASSKSGTERVGELFF TGTGCCAGCAGCAAGTCCGGGACTGAAAGGGTCGGGGAGCTGTTTTTT
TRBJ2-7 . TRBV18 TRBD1 CASSPTGNLHVLSYEQYF TGTGCCAGCTCACCGACAGGGAACCTCCATGTGCTTTCCTACGAGCAGTACTTC
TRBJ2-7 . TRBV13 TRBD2 CASSVRTSGSYEQYF TGTGCCAGCAGCGTCCGGACTAGCGGATCCTACGAGCAGTACTTC
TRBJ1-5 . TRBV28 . CASSPVGGRGNQPQHF TGTGCCAGCAGCCCTGTGGGGGGGCGAGGCAATCAGCCCCAGCATTTT
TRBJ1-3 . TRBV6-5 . CASSYMGPAGNTIYF TGTGCCAGCAGTTACATGGGGCCAGCGGGAAACACCATATATTTT
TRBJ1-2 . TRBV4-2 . CASSQDLERVGYTF TGTGCCAGCAGCCAAGATTTGGAGCGGGTTGGCTACACCTTC
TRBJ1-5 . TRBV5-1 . CASSPRVGQPQHF TGCGCCAGCAGCCCCAGGGTCGGTCAGCCCCAGCATTTT
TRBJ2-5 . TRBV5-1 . CASSLVAIQETQYF TGCGCCAGCAGCTTGGTAGCGATCCAAGAGACCCAGTACTTC
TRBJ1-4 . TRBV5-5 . CASSLIQRLNEKLFF TGTGCCAGCAGCTTGATTCAGAGGCTTAATGAAAAACTGTTTTTT
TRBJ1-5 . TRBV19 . CASSIHREGQPQHF TGTGCCAGTAGTATTCACAGGGAGGGACAGCCCCAGCATTTT
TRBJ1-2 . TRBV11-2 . CASSPHLTDNYGYSF TGTGCCAGCAGCCCCCACTTGACAGATAACTATGGCTACTCCTTC
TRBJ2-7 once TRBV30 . CAWSLTSNEQYF TGTGCCTGGAGTCTGACTAGTAACGAGCAGTACTTC
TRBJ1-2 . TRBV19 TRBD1 CASSIGQEVYGYTF TGTGCCAGTAGTATTGGACAGGAGGTCTATGGCTACACCTTC
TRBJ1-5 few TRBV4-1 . CASSPGQWGGQPQHF TGCGCCAGCAGCCCCGGTCAGTGGGGGGGACAGCCCCAGCATTTT
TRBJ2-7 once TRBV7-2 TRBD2 CASTGQELAGPYEQYF TGTGCCAGCACCGGTCAGGAACTAGCGGGACCCTACGAGCAGTACTTC
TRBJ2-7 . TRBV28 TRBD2 CASSPLGLADSSYEQYF TGTGCCAGCAGTCCCCTGGGGCTAGCGGATAGCTCCTACGAGCAGTACTTC
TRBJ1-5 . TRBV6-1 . CASTGVRGVNQPQHF TGTGCCAGCACTGGGGTTCGGGGGGTCAATCAGCCCCAGCATTTT
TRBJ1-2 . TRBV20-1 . CLTGANYGYTF TGCTTGACAGGCGCTAACTATGGCTACACCTTC
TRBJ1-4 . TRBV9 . CASSVFGREGEKLFF TGTGCCAGCAGCGTTTTTGGCAGGGAGGGTGAAAAACTGTTTTTT
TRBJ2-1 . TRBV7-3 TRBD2 CASSPQRGSYNEQFF TGTGCCAGCAGCCCACAGCGGGGCTCCTACAATGAGCAGTTCTTC
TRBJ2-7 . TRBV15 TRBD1 CATSRDLIGTGVKLQYF TGTGCCACCAGCAGAGATCTAATCGGGACAGGGGTTAAGTTGCAGTACTTC
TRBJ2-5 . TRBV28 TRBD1 CASSTGGTETQYF TGTGCCAGCAGTACAGGGGGCACAGAGACCCAGTACTTC
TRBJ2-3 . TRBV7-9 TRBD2 CASSRGLAGGDTQYF TGTGCCAGCAGCCGAGGACTAGCGGGAGGAGATACGCAGTATTTT
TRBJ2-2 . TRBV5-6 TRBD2 CASSPEVLAGQHRGAVF TGTGCCAGCAGCCCCGAGGTTCTAGCGGGCCAACACCGGGGAGCTGTTTTT
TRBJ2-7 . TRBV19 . CASRDLSYEQYF TGTGCCAGTAGAGACTTGTCCTACGAGCAGTACTTC
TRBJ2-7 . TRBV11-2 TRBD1 CASSSIKTGKAYEQYF TGTGCCAGCAGCTCGATAAAGACAGGGAAAGCCTACGAGCAGTACTTC
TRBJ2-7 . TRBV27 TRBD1 CASRGTGSHEQYF TGTGCCAGCAGGGGGACAGGGTCCCACGAGCAGTACTTC
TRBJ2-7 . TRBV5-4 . CASSSRDFTYEQYF TGTGCCAGCAGCTCAAGGGACTTCACCTACGAGCAGTACTTC